This T cell receptor beta chain was found in a study of blood T cell repertoires in COVID-19. On the study more broadly: The United States, Italy and Spain were the sources of the acute and convalescent COVID-19 samples. PBMCs, B-cell-depleted T cells, or T cells were the source of the cDNA or gDNA that made up the material.

Regarding this clone: Additional DNA sequences in this sample encode the identical CDR3.

Authors' analysis steps: Counts of nucleated cells, estimated from reference gene primer amplification, were obtained. Libraries were prepared by immunoSEQ multiplex PCR; TCRdb keeps only in-frame clonotypes and omits some of them. V and J calls plus clone size are reproduced from that table; the DNA served to infer D and trimming. The sample includes 150,000 to 200,000 clones, around 90% seen only once; the top ten take about 22%. This TCR was recovered from a man aged 60-69 years with active or convalescent COVID-19. The sample was peripheral blood.

The CDR3 DNA is TGCGCCAGCAGCCCGGACAGCTCTGGAAACACCATATATTTT. Its protein is CASSPDSSGNTIYF. This sequence joins TRBV5-1 and TRBJ1-3; possible D gene TRBD1, 6 bases. The CDR3 is 14 amino acids. Trimming removed 4 bases at V and 0 bases at J, with 8 bases between. CDR1 and CDR2 (germline): SGHRS, YFSETQ.